This is a list of T cell receptor beta chains from one sample in a study of response to subunit inactivated influenza vaccine. Each CDR3 protein gets one entry after TCRdb re-called the RT-PCR reads with MiXCR. The sample yields about 540,000 distinct CDR3 sequences, roughly 25% seen once. These data are also associated with another study on T cells expressing NK-cell markers.

Sequencing was performed on CD4+ T cells sorted from PBMCs, taken approximately 12 days after vaccination. These receptors were taken from a man aged 45-65 years who received an inactivated influenza vaccine. Each CDR3 is given with its conserved first and last residue. D genes are given only for firm matches. Not all rows give a size; the values are once, few, many and, for expanded clones, a class.

>-|TRBJ2-6|-|TRBV3-1|15
CASSPVPSGANVLTF
TGTGCCAGCAGCCCTGTTCCCTCTGGGGCCAACGTCCTGACTTTC
>-|TRBJ2-7|-|TRBV4-3|15
CASSQGIRVRSEQYF
TGCGCCAGCAGCCAAGGTATCAGGGTACGAAGCGAGCAGTACTTC
>-|TRBJ1-6|few|TRBV9|14
CASSVASSESPLHF
TGTGCCAGCAGCGTAGCCAGTAGTGAGTCACCCCTCCACTTT
>-|TRBJ2-1|-|TRBV20-1|14
CSARTVNSYNEQFF
TGCAGTGCTAGGACAGTTAACTCCTACAATGAGCAGTTCTTC
>-|TRBJ2-2|-|TRBV6-2/TRBV6-3|15
CASSYGSGYTGELFF
TGTGCCAGCAGTTACGGGAGCGGATACACCGGGGAGCTGTTTTTT
>TRBD1|TRBJ1-1|few|TRBV6-2/TRBV6-3|14
CASRLTGLNTEAFF
TGTGCCAGCCGGTTGACAGGGCTGAACACTGAAGCTTTCTTT
>-|TRBJ2-5|-|TRBV18|13
CASSPGGPETQYF
TGTGCCAGCTCACCCGGTGGGCCAGAGACCCAGTACTTC
>TRBD2|TRBJ2-3|-|TRBV27|16
CASSHRTSGSTDTQYF
TGTGCCAGCAGTCACCGGACTAGCGGTAGCACAGATACGCAGTATTTT
>-|TRBJ2-7|-|TRBV6-6|11
CASSFSGVQYF
TGTGCCAGCAGCTTCTCTGGAGTGCAGTACTTC
>-|TRBJ1-6|-|TRBV7-2|16
CASSLEVRRGNSPLHF
TGTGCCAGCAGCTTAGAGGTGCGCAGGGGCAATTCACCCCTCCACTTT
>-|TRBJ2-1|few|TRBV20-1|13
CSARVSRYNEQFF
TGCAGTGCTAGAGTGAGTAGATACAATGAGCAGTTCTTC
>-|TRBJ1-2|-|TRBV18|13
CASSRGTGEGYTF
TGTGCCAGCTCTCGAGGCACGGGGGAAGGCTACACCTTC